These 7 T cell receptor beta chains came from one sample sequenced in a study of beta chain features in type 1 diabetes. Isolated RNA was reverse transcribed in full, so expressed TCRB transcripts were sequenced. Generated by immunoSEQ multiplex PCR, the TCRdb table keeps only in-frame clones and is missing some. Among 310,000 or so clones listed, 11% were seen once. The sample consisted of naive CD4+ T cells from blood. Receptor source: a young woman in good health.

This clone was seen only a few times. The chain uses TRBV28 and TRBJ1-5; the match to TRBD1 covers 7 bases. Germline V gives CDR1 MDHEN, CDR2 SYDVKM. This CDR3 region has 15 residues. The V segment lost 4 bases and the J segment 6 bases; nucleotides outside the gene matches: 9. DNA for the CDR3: TGTGCCAGCAGTTCCTCCCAGGGGGTACGTCAGCCCCAGCATTTT. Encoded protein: CASSSSQGVRQPQHF.

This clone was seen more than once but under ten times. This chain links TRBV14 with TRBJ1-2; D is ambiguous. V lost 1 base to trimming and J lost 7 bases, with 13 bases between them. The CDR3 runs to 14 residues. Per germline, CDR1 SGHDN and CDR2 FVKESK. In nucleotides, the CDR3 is TGTGCCAGCAGCCAAGTGAGAAGACAATCTGGCTACACCTTC. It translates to CASSQVRRQSGYTF.

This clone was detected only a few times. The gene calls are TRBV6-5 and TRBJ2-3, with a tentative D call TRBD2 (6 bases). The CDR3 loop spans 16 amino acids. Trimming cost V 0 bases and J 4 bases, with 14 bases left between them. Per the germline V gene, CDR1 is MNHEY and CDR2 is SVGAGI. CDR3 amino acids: CASSYSKLAPADTQYF. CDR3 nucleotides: TGTGCCAGCAGTTACTCGAAGCTAGCGCCTGCAGATACGCAGTATTTT.

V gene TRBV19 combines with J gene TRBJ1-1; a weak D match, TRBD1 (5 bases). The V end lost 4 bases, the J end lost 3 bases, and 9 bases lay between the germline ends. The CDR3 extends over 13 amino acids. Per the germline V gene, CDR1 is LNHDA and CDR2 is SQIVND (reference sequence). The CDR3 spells CASSTGRDTEAFF. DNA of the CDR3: TGTGCCAGTAGTACGGGCAGGGACACTGAAGCTTTCTTT.

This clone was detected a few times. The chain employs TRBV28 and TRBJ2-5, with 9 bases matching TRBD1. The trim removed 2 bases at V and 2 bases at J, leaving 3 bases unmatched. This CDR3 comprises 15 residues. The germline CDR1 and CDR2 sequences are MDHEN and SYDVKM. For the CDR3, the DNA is TGTGCCAGCAGTTTAATCGGGACAGGGCAAGAGACCCAGTACTTC. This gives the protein CASSLIGTGQETQYF.

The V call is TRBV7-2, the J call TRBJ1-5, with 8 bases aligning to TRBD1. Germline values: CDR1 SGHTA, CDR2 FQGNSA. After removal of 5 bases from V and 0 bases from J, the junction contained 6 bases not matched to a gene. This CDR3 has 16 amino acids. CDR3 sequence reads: CASSRTGPYSNQPQHF. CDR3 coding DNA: TGTGCCAGCAGCAGGACAGGGCCTTATAGCAATCAGCCCCAGCATTTT.

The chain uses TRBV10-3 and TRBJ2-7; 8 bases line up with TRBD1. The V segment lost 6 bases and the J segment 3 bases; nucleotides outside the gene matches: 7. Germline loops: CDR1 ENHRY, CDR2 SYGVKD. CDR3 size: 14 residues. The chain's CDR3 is CAIREGQAFYEQYF. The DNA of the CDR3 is TGTGCCATCAGAGAGGGACAGGCGTTCTACGAGCAGTACTTC.